This T cell receptor (beta chain) was documented in a study of CD8 T cells in Susac syndrome. Study in general: Clinically active disease was present in over 5 of the sequenced Susac syndrome patients. Under ten of these patients were in remission.

Random hexamers were used to reverse transcribe roughly 0.5 to 1 ug of RNA. TCRdb processed the immunoSEQ multiplex PCR reads anew with MiXCR; each CDR3 protein has one entry. Among about 190,000 distinct CDR3 sequences listed, 95% were seen once. Trimming cost V 5 bases and J 8 bases, with 12 bases left between them. This CDR3 has 11 amino acids. Germline CDR1 is SQVTM and CDR2 is ANQGSEA. Sequencing of TCR beta was performed on blood CD8+ and CD4+ T cells. While CD8+ and CD4+ T cells were isolated negatively, TEMRA cells were enriched by FACS. Input material: CD8+ T cells from PBMCs. V and J are TRBV29-1 and TRBJ1-2; D is perhaps TRBD1 (6 bases). This sequence originates from a human donor with Susac syndrome. CDR3 sequence reads: CSVRTVFGYTF. CDR3 DNA: TGCAGCGTTCGGACAGTCTTCGGCTACACCTTC.